This T cell receptor (beta chain) was identified during a study of vaccination and CD4 T cells after COVID-19. The wider study: Convalescent individuals numbered four females and six males, two being Hispanic. Control cultures, each given a CEFX pool, an HIV-1 Nef pool, or no peptide, were included.

This clonotype turned up a few times. Its specificity is not known. The Oncomine TCR Beta short-read assay sequenced DNA from cultured CD4+ T cells. TCRdb passed the PCR reads through MiXCR, listing each CDR3 protein once. The table includes 20,000 or so distinct CDR3 sequences, 56% detected once. Treatment meaning: roughly ten-day PBMC culture with coronavirus spike peptide pools or control peptides (ViraFEST assay). The CDR3 sequence is 15 residues long. V was clipped by 7 bases and J by 6 bases; unmatched bases: 10. The germline gives CDR1 MNHNS, CDR2 SASEGT. The sample comprised CD4+ T cells from blood, cultured in vitro. V is TRBV6-1 and J is TRBJ2-1; 9 bases fit TRBD1. The source of this sequence is a human donor who had recovered from COVID-19. This CDR3 is CASIPGQGRFNEQFF. The CDR3 DNA reads as TGTGCCAGCATACCGGGACAGGGACGTTTCAATGAGCAGTTCTTC.